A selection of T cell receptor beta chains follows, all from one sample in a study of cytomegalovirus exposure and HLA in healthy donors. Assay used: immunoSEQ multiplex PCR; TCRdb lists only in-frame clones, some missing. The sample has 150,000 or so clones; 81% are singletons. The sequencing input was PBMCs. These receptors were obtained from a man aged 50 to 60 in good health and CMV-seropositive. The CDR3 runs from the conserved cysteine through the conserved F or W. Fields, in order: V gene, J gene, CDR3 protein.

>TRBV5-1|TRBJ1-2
CASGQGDWSGYTF
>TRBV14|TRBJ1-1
CASSQEEGVGAFF
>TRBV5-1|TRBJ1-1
CASSLGPGGASNTEAFF
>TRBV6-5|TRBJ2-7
CASSLQGYEQYF
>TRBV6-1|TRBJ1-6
CASRDTQTYNSPLHF
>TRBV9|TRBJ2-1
CASSGLNEQFF
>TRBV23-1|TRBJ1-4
CASSQSGIPNEKLFF
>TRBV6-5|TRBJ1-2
CASSPGQGTYGYTF
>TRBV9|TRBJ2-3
CASSVGASGSTDTQYF
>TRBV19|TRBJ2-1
CASSEPGLGFDEQFF
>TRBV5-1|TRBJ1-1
CASSQRENTEAFF
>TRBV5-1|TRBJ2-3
CASSSGGPTDTQYF
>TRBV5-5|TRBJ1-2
CASSDPLQTGLANYGYTF
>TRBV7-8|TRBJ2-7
CASSLGREGSYEQYF
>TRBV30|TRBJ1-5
CAWGAKGVSNQPQHF
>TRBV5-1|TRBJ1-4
CASSPTGSFNEKLFF
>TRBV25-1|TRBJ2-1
CASSEGQGSYNEQFF
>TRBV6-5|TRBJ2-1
CASSYSKASGRDEQFF
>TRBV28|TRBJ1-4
CASSLHRQSTNEKLFF
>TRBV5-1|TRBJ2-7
CASSYSSGAYEQYF
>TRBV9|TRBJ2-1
CASSPEASPYNEQFF
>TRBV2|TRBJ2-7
CASSGRLAGIYEQYF
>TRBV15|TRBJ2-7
CATSRVGTVSYEQYF